The 30 T cell receptor beta chains listed next were all sequenced from one sample in a study of T cells in Graves' hyperthyroidism and ophthalmopathy (dated by TCRdb to the late 2010s). Library preparation was by multiplex PCR. TCRdb lists the instrument as Illumina HiSeq 2000. TCR beta CDR3 regions were amplified from RNA transcripts. A first-round RT-PCR of the TCR CDR3 used the HTBI primer set with the Qiagen OneStep RT-PCR kit. TCRdb's own reprocessing of the public reads used fastp at Q25 and MiXCR and kept productive beta chains. Entries are consolidated by CDR3 protein sequence, retaining the most common genes and DNA. The sample table contains about 250,000 distinct CDR3 sequences; only one count was recorded for about 20% of them. Around 60% of the sample rests with the top ten. The sample comprised blood. These receptors all stem from a man under 40 with Graves' ophthalmopathy.

This clonotype has ten or more counts. The chain has TRBV3-1 and TRBJ2-5; 10 nucleotides align to TRBD1. From germline, CDR1 is LGHDT and CDR2 YNNKEL (reference sequence). The CDR3 is 15 residues long. J gave up 3 bases and V 3 bases, and 4 bases lay outside the gene matches. The DNA for the CDR3 is TGTGCCAGCAGCCATACGGACAGGGGGGAAGAGACCCAGTACTTC. The encoded protein is CASSHTDRGEETQYF.

This clonotype was counted a few times. The chain combines TRBV19 with TRBJ2-1, with TRBD2 matching over 10 bases. Losses at the gene ends were 7 bases for V and 0 bases for J; bases not matched to a gene: 12. Germline CDR1 is LNHDA and CDR2 is SQIVND (reference sequence). This CDR3 has 18 residues. CDR3 in DNA: TGTGCCAGTACCACGACTAGCGGGCCGCTAAGCTCCTACAATGAGCAGTTCTTC. Its translation: CASTTTSGPLSSYNEQFF. Looking up the rest from reference TRBV19 and TRBJ2-1 gives the full variable domain: DGGITQSPKYLFRKEGQNVTLSCEQNLNHDAMYWYRQDPGQGLRLIYYSQIVNDFQKGDIAEGYSVSREKKESFPLTVTSAQKNPTAFYLCASTTTSGPLSSYNEQFFGPGTRLTVL.

The rearrangement joins TRBV5-8 to TRBJ2-2; D is ambiguous. V was clipped by 4 bases and J by 3 bases, with 10 bases between them. The CDR3 contains 14 residues. Germline CDR1 SGHTS, CDR2 YDEGEE. This CDR3 is CASSLTGYTGELFF. CDR3 nucleotides: TGTGCCAGCAGCCTGACCGGATACACCGGGGAGCTGTTTTTT.

This clonotype was seen only a few times. CDR3 in DNA: TGTGCCAGTAGTATCGGGACTTATACCTACAATGAGCAGTTCTTC. Translation: CASSIGTYTYNEQFF. The chain has TRBV19 and TRBJ2-1; perhaps TRBD2 as D (6 bases). V dropped 3 bases and J dropped 2 bases, with 11 bases sitting between them. Germline V CDR1 and CDR2: LNHDA, SQIVND (reference sequence). The CDR3 is 15 amino acids.

The chain couples TRBV6-2 or TRBV6-3 to TRBJ1-6, with a tentative D call TRBD1 (5 bases). The CDR3 is 15 amino acids. V dropped 5 bases and J dropped 9 bases, with 17 bases sitting between them. The germline V gene has CDR1 MNHEY and CDR2 SVGEGT. The CDR3 region has the DNA TGTGCCAGCAGTAGATACACCGCCGGGGGTTCACCCCTCCACTTT. This encodes CASSRYTAGGSPLHF.

The chain employs TRBV5-1 and TRBJ2-1, with 9 bases aligning to TRBD2. The CDR3 runs 14 residues. Trimming removed 8 bases from V and 4 bases from J; junction bases left unmatched: 7. Germline CDR1 and CDR2: SGHRS and YFSETQ. The CDR3 DNA is TGCGCCAGTTCGGAGCGGGAGGTATACAATGAGCAGTTCTTC. As protein: CASSEREVYNEQFF.

This clonotype was detected many times. The rearrangement uses TRBV5-1 and TRBJ2-7, with D hard to call. The CDR3 consists of 13 residues. V was cut by 4 bases and J by 0 bases, with 8 bases left in between. Germline V CDR1 and CDR2: SGHRS, YFSETQ. Written as DNA, the CDR3 is TGCGCCAGCAGCGAACTCAGCTCCTACGAGCAGTACTTC. This encodes CASSELSSYEQYF.

The chain recombines TRBV14 with TRBJ2-3; either TRBD1 or TRBD2 may fit D (5 bases each). Deletions cut 0 bases from V and 8 bases from J, with 12 bases between. This CDR3 has 14 residues. CDR1 SGHDN and CDR2 FVKESK come from the germline V gene. The CDR3 reads CASSQDPGPGTQYF. Written as DNA, the CDR3 is TGTGCCAGCAGCCAAGATCCGGGACCGGGTACGCAGTATTTT.

CDR3: CASSLFGEWSNQPQHF. The DNA of the CDR3 is TGTGCCAGCAGCTTATTTGGGGAGTGGAGCAATCAGCCCCAGCATTTT. The chain joins TRBV7-3 to TRBJ1-5; D gene ambiguous. Germline CDR1 SGHTA, CDR2 FQGTGA. The CDR3 extends over 16 amino acids. Trimming stripped 2 bases from V and 1 base from J, with 12 bases between.

V and J are TRBV5-1 and TRBJ2-1, with 14 bases fitting TRBD2. The CDR3 consists of 15 residues. Germline V gene sequence: CDR1 SGHRS, CDR2 YFSETQ. Trimming removed 5 bases from V and 10 bases from J; junction bases left unmatched: 8. CDR3 sequence (DNA): TGCGCCAGCAGAGTAGGACTAGCGGGAGGTTGGGAGCAGTTCTTC. Its protein is CASRVGLAGGWEQFF. Full variable domain (remainder filled in from reference TRBV5-1 and TRBJ2-1): KAGVTQTPRYLIKTRGQQVTLSCSPISGHRSVSWYQQTPGQGLQFLFEYFSETQRNKGNFPGRFSGRQFSNSRSEMNVSTLELGDSALYLCASRVGLAGGWEQFFGPGTRLTVL.

Many counts were recorded for this clonotype. The chain employs TRBV30 and TRBJ1-5, with a possible D match to TRBD1 (5 bases). Trimming removed 2 bases from V and 0 bases from J, with 11 bases in between. The CDR3 sequence is 15 residues long. Germline lookup yields CDR1 GTSNPN and CDR2 SVGIG (reference sequence). For the CDR3, the DNA is TGTGCCTGGAGTCTCGGGACCGATAGCAATCAGCCCCAGCATTTT. Translated: CAWSLGTDSNQPQHF.

This clonotype was observed at least ten times. The V gene is TRBV5-8, the J gene TRBJ2-1; D is undetermined. V lost 2 bases, J lost 4 bases, and 4 bases lay in between. Germline assignment: CDR1 SGHTS and CDR2 YDEGEE. This CDR3 has 12 residues. CDR3 in amino acids: CASSFAYNEQFF. The CDR3 DNA sequence: TGTGCCAGCAGCTTCGCATACAATGAGCAGTTCTTC.

In its sample, this clonotype was seen a few times. V gene TRBV20-1 combines with J gene TRBJ1-2; D might be TRBD1 (5 bases). The V gene's germline CDR1 is DFQATT and CDR2 SNEGSKA (reference sequence). V was clipped by 3 bases and J by 8 bases, with 19 bases between them. The CDR3 spans 14 residues. CDR3 sequence: CSASPGSTNGGYTF. For the CDR3, the DNA is TGCAGTGCTAGTCCAGGGTCAACAAATGGGGGCTACACCTTC.

This clonotype has more than one count but fewer than ten. V is TRBV7-2 and J is TRBJ1-5; D not certain. Germline CDR1 is SGHTA and CDR2 is FQGNSA. CDR3 length: 14 amino acids. Trimming shortened V by 3 bases and J by 0 bases, and 6 bases separated the two germline ends. The CDR3 DNA reads TGTGCCAGCAGCTTTGGAAATAGCAATCAGCCCCAGCATTTT. Residues: CASSFGNSNQPQHF.

The chain carries TRBV3-1 and TRBJ2-2, with D maybe TRBD2 (6 bases). This CDR3 region has 15 residues. Germline V gives CDR1 LGHDT, CDR2 YNNKEL (reference sequence). Trimming left V 1 base short and J 5 bases short, with 11 bases between. CDR3 protein: CASSQATGVTGELFF. Here the CDR3 DNA reads TGTGCCAGCAGCCAAGCGACGGGAGTAACCGGGGAGCTGTTTTTT.

There are a few counts of this clonotype. The chain has TRBV19 and TRBJ1-2; possible D gene TRBD1, 5 bases. V was shortened by 6 bases and J by 3 bases, with 14 bases between the two germline ends. This CDR3 has 14 residues. CDR1 and CDR2 (germline): LNHDA, SQIVND (reference sequence). The CDR3 loop reads CASRPGRLDYGYTF. For the CDR3, the DNA is TGTGCCAGTAGACCAGGGAGACTGGACTATGGCTACACCTTC.

This clonotype came up many times. The chain has TRBV11-2 and TRBJ2-1, with 7 bases matching TRBD1. The CDR3 runs to 14 residues. CDR1 SGHAT and CDR2 FQNNGV come from the germline V gene. Trimming took 5 bases from V and 11 from J; bases not matched to a gene: 12. The CDR3 nucleotides read TGTGCCAGCAGCCAACCAAACAGGGGCAACCAGCAGTTCTTC. It is translated as CASSQPNRGNQQFF.

This clonotype was detected only a few times. V is TRBV6-2 or TRBV6-3 and J is TRBJ2-7, with D perhaps matching TRBD1 (5 bases). CDR3 length: 14 amino acids. The V end was cut by 2 bases, the J end by 0 bases, with 8 bases between. The germline gives CDR1 MNHEY, CDR2 SVGEGT. CDR3: CASSYQGGSYEQYF. The CDR3 DNA sequence: TGTGCCAGCAGTTACCAGGGCGGCTCCTACGAGCAGTACTTC.

This clonotype has a handful of counts. J is TRBJ2-2 and V is TRBV7-9; 10 bases line up with TRBD2. From germline, CDR1 is SEHNR and CDR2 FQNEAQ (reference sequence). The CDR3 is 16 amino acids. V shed 5 bases and J 5 bases; nucleotides not matched to a gene: 8. The DNA for the CDR3 is TGTGCCAGCAGCCAAGAGGGACTAGCGCGTACCGGGGAGCTGTTTTTT. Translation gives CASSQEGLARTGELFF.

This clonotype has a count of ten or more. This chain uses TRBV7-2 with TRBJ1-5; unclear D gene. The CDR3 spans 13 residues. Germline V gene lookup returns CDR1 SGHTA and CDR2 FQGNSA. V lost 5 bases, J lost 4 bases, and 9 bases lay in between. CDR3 loop: CASSMGPNQPQHF. The DNA of the CDR3 is TGTGCCAGCAGCATGGGTCCTAATCAGCCCCAGCATTTT.

This clonotype was detected many times. DNA of the CDR3: TGCAGTGCTAGAGATTTCACTAGCGGGAACAATGAGCAGTTCTTC. As protein: CSARDFTSGNNEQFF. V is TRBV20-1 and J is TRBJ2-1; 10 bases map to TRBD2. The germline gives CDR1 DFQATT, CDR2 SNEGSKA (reference sequence). The CDR3 totals 15 residues. V trimming: 0 bases; J trimming: 5 bases; junction bases outside the gene matches: 4.

This clonotype was counted only a few times. This rearrangement joins TRBV6-6 to TRBJ2-3; TRBD2 aligns across 11 bases. The germline V gene has CDR1 MNHNY and CDR2 SVGAGI (reference sequence). There are 17 residues in the CDR3. V was pared by 0 bases and J by 6 bases, with 8 bases of the junction left unmatched. CDR3 in amino acids: CASSYSNSGRAVDTQYF. The CDR3 nucleotides read TGTGCCAGCAGTTACTCGAATAGCGGGAGGGCCGTGGATACGCAGTATTTT.

There are a few counts of this clonotype. The chain uses TRBV6-1 and TRBJ1-5; 8 bases match TRBD1. Trimming at V came to 10 bases and at J to 7 bases, leaving 9 bases not matched to a gene. The germline gives CDR1 MNHNS, CDR2 SASEGT. The CDR3 covers 13 residues. CDR3 nucleotide sequence: TGTGCCAATGGGGGACAGGTGGGCCAGCCCCAGCATTTT. Amino acid sequence: CANGGQVGQPQHF.

This clonotype was detected only a few times. The CDR3 DNA reads TGCAGTGCCAGCGGGGAGGGTAGAAGGGAAAAACTGTTTTTT. Translation gives CSASGEGRREKLFF. The rearrangement joins TRBV20-1 to TRBJ1-4; no clear D gene. The CDR3 contains 14 residues. Trimming pared 6 bases from V and 8 bases from J, leaving 19 bases between. Germline V CDR1 and CDR2: DFQATT, SNEGSKA (reference sequence).

This clonotype was recorded a few times. J is TRBJ2-2 and V is TRBV24-1; TRBD1 matches 7 bases. This CDR3 spans 16 amino acids. V shed 4 bases, J shed 7 bases, and the junction held 11 bases outside the gene matches. Germline V gene lookup returns CDR1 KGHDR and CDR2 SFDVKD. The CDR3 DNA reads TGTGCCACCAGTGACACCACGACAGGGATAGACGGGGAGCTGTTTTTT. Translated, it gives CATSDTTTGIDGELFF.

The table lists this clonotype with many counts. V gene TRBV2 combines with J gene TRBJ2-7; D remains ambiguous. V was pared by 2 bases and J by 3 bases, with 8 bases between. CDR1 is SNHLY and CDR2 is FYNNEI in the germline V gene. The CDR3 contains 13 residues. CDR3 amino acids: CASSELGYYEQYF. In DNA, the CDR3 is TGTGCCAGCAGTGAACTGGGGTACTACGAGCAGTACTTC.

The CDR3 coding sequence is TGTGCCAGCAGTCAAGGACTAGCGGGAATCTCCTACGAGCAGTACTTC. This encodes CASSQGLAGISYEQYF. The chain couples TRBV6-1 to TRBJ2-7; 12 nucleotides line up with TRBD2. Unmatched junction bases numbered 5, after V lost 5 bases and J lost 0 bases. This CDR3 has 16 amino acids. Germline values: CDR1 MNHNS, CDR2 SASEGT.

The sample holds many counts of this clonotype. The rearrangement links TRBV11-2 to TRBJ2-3; TRBD2 is a possible D gene (5 bases). This CDR3 comprises 11 residues. Between the trimmed V and J ends, which lost 4 bases and 8 bases, there was a span of 7 bases. Per the germline V gene, CDR1 is SGHAT and CDR2 is FQNNGV. The CDR3 region is CASSSRGTQYF. In DNA, the CDR3 is TGTGCCAGCAGCTCCCGGGGTACGCAGTATTTT.

This clonotype was observed at least ten times. The chain joins TRBV7-2 to TRBJ2-7; 12 bases are a match to TRBD1. V gave up 5 bases and J gave up 5 bases; unmatched junction bases: 7. This CDR3 comprises 15 residues. Germline V gene data show CDR1 as SGHTA and CDR2 as FQGNSA. CDR3 sequence reads: CASSEAGTGGDEQYF. The CDR3, as DNA: TGTGCCAGCAGCGAAGCAGGGACAGGGGGCGACGAGCAGTACTTC.

The chain links TRBV7-2 to TRBJ2-3; weak D call: TRBD2 (5 bases). There are 15 residues in the CDR3. V shed 3 bases and J shed 4 bases, with 14 bases lying between them. Germline V gene data show CDR1 as SGHTA and CDR2 as FQGNSA. For the CDR3, the DNA is TGTGCCAGCAGCTTTAGCGTGAGGGTGGCAGATACGCAGTATTTT. Translating it yields CASSFSVRVADTQYF.